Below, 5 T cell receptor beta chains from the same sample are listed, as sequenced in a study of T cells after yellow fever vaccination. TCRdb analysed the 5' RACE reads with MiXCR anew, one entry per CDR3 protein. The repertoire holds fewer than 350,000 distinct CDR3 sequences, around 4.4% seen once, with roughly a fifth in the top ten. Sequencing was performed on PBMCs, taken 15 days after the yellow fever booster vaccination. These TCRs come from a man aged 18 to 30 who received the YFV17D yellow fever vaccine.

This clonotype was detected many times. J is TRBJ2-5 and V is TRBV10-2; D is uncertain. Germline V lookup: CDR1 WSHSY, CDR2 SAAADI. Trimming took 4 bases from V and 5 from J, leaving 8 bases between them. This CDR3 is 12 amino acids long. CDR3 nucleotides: TGCGCCAGCAGTGCAGTCGGTGAGACCCAGTACTTC. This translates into CASSAVGETQYF.

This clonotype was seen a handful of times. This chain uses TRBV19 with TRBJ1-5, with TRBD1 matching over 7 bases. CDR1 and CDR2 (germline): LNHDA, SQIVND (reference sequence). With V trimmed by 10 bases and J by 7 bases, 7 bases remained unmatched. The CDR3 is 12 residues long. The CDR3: CATQGSSQPQHF. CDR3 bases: TGTGCCACACAGGGGAGCAGCCAGCCCCAGCATTTT.

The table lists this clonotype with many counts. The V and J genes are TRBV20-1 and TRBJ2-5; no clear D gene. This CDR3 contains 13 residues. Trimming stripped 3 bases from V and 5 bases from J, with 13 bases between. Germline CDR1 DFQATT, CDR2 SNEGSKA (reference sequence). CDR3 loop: CSASGASIETQYF. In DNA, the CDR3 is TGCAGTGCTAGTGGAGCTAGTATCGAGACCCAGTACTTC.

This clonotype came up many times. Here the CDR3 DNA reads TGTGCCACCACAAGACTAGCGGGGGGCCAAGAGACCCAGTACTTC. Translated, it gives CATTRLAGGQETQYF. The chain is built from TRBV10-3 and TRBJ2-5, with TRBD2 matching 13 bases. CDR3 length: 15 amino acids. V gave up 10 bases and J gave up 1 base; unmatched junction bases: 6. The germline V gene has CDR1 ENHRY and CDR2 SYGVKD.

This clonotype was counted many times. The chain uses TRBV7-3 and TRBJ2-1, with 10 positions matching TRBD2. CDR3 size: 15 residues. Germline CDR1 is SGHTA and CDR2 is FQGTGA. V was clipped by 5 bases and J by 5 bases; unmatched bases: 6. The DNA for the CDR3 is TGTGCCAGCAGCCCTCAGCGGGGGGGTGACAATGAGCAGTTCTTC. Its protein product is CASSPQRGGDNEQFF.